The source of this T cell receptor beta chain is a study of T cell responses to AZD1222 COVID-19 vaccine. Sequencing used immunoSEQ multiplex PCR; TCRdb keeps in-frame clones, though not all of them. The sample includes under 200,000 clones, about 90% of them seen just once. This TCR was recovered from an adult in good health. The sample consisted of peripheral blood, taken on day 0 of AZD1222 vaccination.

This CDR3 is CASSDREESPLHF. The CDR3 coding sequence is TGTGCCAGCAGTGACAGGGAGGAATCACCCCTCCACTTT. The rearrangement uses TRBV2 and TRBJ1-6, with TRBD1 as a possible D gene (5 bases). The germline V and J ends were trimmed by 3 bases and 10 bases, with 10 bases remaining between them. This CDR3 has 13 residues. The V gene's germline CDR1 is SNHLY and CDR2 FYNNEI. The variable domain in full, completed from reference TRBV2 and TRBJ1-6, reads EPEVTQTPSHQVTQMGQEVILRCVPISNHLYFYWYRQILGQKVEFLVSFYNNEISEKSEIFDDQFSVERPDGSNFTLKIRSTKLEDSAMYFCASSDREESPLHFGNGTRLTVT.